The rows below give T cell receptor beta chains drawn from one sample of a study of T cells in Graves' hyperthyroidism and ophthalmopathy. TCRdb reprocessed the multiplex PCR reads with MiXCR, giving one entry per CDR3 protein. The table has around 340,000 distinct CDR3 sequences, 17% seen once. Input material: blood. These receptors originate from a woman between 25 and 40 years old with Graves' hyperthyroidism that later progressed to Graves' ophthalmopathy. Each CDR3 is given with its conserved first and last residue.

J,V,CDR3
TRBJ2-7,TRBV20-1,CSARDRTSGIAYEQYF
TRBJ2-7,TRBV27,CASSLSGVSVYEQYF
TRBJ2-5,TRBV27,CASSSGTARWETQYF
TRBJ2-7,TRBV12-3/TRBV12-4,CASSFSSSGGEQYF
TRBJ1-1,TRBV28,CASSLLQEWLCRAFF
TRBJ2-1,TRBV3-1,CASSQDETGLGYNEQFF
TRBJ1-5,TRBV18,CASSPGTNQPQHF
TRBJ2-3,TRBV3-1,CASSQTREDTQYF
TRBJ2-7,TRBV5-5,CASSLSGGPPEQYF
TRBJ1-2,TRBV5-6,CASSRPTQYGYTF
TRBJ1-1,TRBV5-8,CASSLGRGQGRGYSEAFF
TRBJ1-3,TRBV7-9,CASSLQGQAAGDTIYF
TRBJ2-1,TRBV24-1,CATSDFGPNEQFF
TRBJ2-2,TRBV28,CATHAPGRRASGTGELFF
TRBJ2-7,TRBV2,CASSSGLDEQYF
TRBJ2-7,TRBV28,CASSFGIYSYEQYF
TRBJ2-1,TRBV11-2,CASSLYAGSSYNEQFF
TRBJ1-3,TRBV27,CASSLRGHTYSGNTIYF
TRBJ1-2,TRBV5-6,CASSSGSEWTNYGYTF
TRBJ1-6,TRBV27,CASSQIFGSGQNSPLHF
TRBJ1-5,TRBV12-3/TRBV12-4,CASSLGPGSNQPQHF
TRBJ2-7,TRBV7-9,CASSLAPVSYEQYF
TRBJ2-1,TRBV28,CASSPERDRVYNEQFF
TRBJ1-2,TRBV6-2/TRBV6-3,CASSYSISAEDYGYTF
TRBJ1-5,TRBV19,CASSAVRGRGRRSNQPQHF
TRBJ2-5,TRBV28,CASSLLGQGAVFDSEETQYF
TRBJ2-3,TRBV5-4,CASSLAGSGRITDTQYF
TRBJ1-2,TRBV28,CASSLLGYGYTF
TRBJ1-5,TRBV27,CASSLSAGFSNQPQHF
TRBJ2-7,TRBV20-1,CSVTQVAADEQYF
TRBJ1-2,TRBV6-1,CASSEFLGGYTF
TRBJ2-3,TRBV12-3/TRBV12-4,CASSSWASRLSTDTQYF
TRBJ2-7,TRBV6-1,CASRGGTSATYEQYF
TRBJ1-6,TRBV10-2,CASSAGSGSPLHF
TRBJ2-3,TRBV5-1,CASSSGQGADTQYF
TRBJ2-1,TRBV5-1,CASSTASSYNEQFF
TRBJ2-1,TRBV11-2,CASRRTSGRNNEQFF
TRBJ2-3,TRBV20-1,CSALMTGVSTDTQYF
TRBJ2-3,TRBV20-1,CSTDRPGGTDTQYF
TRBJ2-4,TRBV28,CASSPEPTGLNIQYF
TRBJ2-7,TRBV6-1,CASSDYSKTGAYEQYF
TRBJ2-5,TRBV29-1,CSVTGFGETQYF
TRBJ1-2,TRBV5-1,CASNLEVRSYGYTF
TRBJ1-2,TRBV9,CASSEGGAGVGGYTF
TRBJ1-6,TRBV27,CASSSPGVRSPLHF
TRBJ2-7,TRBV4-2,CASSPRLVAYEQYF